The 2 T cell receptor beta chains reported below all come from one sample, sequenced in a study of regulatory T cells in long-lasting Graves disease. Combining iRepertoire HTBI primers with Arm-PCR of CDR3 regions, the authors built TCR beta libraries. TCRdb re-analysed the multiplex PCR reads in MiXCR, keeping a single row per CDR3 protein. Of around 250,000 distinct CDR3 sequences in the sample, about 18% were seen once. Time point: newly diagnosed GD, antithyroid drugs for less than 3 months. PBMCs provided the RNA from which the TCR library was made. This sample comprised peripheral blood mononuclear cells (PBMCs), obtained at new diagnosis, from a patient treated with antithyroid drugs. These TCRs come from a female donor with Graves disease.

This clonotype has at least ten counts. CDR3 amino acids: CASSRGGQGGGSNQPQHF. CDR3 sequence (DNA): TGTGCCAGTAGCCGGGGAGGACAGGGCGGGGGAAGCAATCAGCCCCAGCATTTT. J is TRBJ1-5 and V is TRBV19, with 8 bases aligning to TRBD1. Looked up from germline, CDR1 is LNHDA and CDR2 is SQIVND (reference sequence). The CDR3 runs to 18 residues. The J segment lost 1 base and the V segment lost 6 bases, leaving 14 bases of the junction unmatched.

At least ten counts were recorded for this clonotype. The chain has TRBV7-2 and TRBJ2-5, with D possibly matching TRBD1 (5 bases). The V end lost 5 bases, the J end lost 1 base, and 11 bases lay between the germline ends. CDR1 is SGHTA and CDR2 is FQGNSA in the germline V gene. This CDR3 has 14 amino acids. CDR3 DNA sequence: TGTGCCAGCAGCCTAGGACATTCCCAAGAGACCCAGTACTTC. Its translation is CASSLGHSQETQYF.